This TCR beta chain stems from a study of PD-1 blockade in classical Hodgkin lymphoma. General observations from the study: Nothing has yet pinned down what causes the repertoire differences, possibly disease activity or prior therapy. Newly diagnosed patients were reported to start with lower TCR diversity than healthy donors.

The assay was immunoSEQ multiplex PCR, and TCRdb's table has in-frame clones only and misses some. The table lists more than 25,000 clones, 89% of them singletons. Concerning this clone itself: No antigen is known for it.

The germline V gene has CDR1 SGHKS and CDR2 YYEKEE (reference sequence). The germline V and J ends were trimmed by 3 bases and 10 bases, with 8 bases remaining between them. This CDR3 contains 11 residues. The time point denotes: newly diagnosed, previously untreated cHL patient sample. Magnetic negative selection served to purify CD4+ T cells out of PBMCs that had been thawed. PBMCs from untreated, newly diagnosed classical Hodgkin lymphoma were comparison samples. The specimen was CD4+ T cells from blood. The chain couples TRBV5-5 to TRBJ2-1; D is unresolved. This sequence originates from a human donor with classical Hodgkin lymphoma. CDR3 amino acids: CASSSSLEQFF. In DNA, the CDR3 is TGTGCCAGCAGCTCCTCACTGGAGCAGTTCTTC.